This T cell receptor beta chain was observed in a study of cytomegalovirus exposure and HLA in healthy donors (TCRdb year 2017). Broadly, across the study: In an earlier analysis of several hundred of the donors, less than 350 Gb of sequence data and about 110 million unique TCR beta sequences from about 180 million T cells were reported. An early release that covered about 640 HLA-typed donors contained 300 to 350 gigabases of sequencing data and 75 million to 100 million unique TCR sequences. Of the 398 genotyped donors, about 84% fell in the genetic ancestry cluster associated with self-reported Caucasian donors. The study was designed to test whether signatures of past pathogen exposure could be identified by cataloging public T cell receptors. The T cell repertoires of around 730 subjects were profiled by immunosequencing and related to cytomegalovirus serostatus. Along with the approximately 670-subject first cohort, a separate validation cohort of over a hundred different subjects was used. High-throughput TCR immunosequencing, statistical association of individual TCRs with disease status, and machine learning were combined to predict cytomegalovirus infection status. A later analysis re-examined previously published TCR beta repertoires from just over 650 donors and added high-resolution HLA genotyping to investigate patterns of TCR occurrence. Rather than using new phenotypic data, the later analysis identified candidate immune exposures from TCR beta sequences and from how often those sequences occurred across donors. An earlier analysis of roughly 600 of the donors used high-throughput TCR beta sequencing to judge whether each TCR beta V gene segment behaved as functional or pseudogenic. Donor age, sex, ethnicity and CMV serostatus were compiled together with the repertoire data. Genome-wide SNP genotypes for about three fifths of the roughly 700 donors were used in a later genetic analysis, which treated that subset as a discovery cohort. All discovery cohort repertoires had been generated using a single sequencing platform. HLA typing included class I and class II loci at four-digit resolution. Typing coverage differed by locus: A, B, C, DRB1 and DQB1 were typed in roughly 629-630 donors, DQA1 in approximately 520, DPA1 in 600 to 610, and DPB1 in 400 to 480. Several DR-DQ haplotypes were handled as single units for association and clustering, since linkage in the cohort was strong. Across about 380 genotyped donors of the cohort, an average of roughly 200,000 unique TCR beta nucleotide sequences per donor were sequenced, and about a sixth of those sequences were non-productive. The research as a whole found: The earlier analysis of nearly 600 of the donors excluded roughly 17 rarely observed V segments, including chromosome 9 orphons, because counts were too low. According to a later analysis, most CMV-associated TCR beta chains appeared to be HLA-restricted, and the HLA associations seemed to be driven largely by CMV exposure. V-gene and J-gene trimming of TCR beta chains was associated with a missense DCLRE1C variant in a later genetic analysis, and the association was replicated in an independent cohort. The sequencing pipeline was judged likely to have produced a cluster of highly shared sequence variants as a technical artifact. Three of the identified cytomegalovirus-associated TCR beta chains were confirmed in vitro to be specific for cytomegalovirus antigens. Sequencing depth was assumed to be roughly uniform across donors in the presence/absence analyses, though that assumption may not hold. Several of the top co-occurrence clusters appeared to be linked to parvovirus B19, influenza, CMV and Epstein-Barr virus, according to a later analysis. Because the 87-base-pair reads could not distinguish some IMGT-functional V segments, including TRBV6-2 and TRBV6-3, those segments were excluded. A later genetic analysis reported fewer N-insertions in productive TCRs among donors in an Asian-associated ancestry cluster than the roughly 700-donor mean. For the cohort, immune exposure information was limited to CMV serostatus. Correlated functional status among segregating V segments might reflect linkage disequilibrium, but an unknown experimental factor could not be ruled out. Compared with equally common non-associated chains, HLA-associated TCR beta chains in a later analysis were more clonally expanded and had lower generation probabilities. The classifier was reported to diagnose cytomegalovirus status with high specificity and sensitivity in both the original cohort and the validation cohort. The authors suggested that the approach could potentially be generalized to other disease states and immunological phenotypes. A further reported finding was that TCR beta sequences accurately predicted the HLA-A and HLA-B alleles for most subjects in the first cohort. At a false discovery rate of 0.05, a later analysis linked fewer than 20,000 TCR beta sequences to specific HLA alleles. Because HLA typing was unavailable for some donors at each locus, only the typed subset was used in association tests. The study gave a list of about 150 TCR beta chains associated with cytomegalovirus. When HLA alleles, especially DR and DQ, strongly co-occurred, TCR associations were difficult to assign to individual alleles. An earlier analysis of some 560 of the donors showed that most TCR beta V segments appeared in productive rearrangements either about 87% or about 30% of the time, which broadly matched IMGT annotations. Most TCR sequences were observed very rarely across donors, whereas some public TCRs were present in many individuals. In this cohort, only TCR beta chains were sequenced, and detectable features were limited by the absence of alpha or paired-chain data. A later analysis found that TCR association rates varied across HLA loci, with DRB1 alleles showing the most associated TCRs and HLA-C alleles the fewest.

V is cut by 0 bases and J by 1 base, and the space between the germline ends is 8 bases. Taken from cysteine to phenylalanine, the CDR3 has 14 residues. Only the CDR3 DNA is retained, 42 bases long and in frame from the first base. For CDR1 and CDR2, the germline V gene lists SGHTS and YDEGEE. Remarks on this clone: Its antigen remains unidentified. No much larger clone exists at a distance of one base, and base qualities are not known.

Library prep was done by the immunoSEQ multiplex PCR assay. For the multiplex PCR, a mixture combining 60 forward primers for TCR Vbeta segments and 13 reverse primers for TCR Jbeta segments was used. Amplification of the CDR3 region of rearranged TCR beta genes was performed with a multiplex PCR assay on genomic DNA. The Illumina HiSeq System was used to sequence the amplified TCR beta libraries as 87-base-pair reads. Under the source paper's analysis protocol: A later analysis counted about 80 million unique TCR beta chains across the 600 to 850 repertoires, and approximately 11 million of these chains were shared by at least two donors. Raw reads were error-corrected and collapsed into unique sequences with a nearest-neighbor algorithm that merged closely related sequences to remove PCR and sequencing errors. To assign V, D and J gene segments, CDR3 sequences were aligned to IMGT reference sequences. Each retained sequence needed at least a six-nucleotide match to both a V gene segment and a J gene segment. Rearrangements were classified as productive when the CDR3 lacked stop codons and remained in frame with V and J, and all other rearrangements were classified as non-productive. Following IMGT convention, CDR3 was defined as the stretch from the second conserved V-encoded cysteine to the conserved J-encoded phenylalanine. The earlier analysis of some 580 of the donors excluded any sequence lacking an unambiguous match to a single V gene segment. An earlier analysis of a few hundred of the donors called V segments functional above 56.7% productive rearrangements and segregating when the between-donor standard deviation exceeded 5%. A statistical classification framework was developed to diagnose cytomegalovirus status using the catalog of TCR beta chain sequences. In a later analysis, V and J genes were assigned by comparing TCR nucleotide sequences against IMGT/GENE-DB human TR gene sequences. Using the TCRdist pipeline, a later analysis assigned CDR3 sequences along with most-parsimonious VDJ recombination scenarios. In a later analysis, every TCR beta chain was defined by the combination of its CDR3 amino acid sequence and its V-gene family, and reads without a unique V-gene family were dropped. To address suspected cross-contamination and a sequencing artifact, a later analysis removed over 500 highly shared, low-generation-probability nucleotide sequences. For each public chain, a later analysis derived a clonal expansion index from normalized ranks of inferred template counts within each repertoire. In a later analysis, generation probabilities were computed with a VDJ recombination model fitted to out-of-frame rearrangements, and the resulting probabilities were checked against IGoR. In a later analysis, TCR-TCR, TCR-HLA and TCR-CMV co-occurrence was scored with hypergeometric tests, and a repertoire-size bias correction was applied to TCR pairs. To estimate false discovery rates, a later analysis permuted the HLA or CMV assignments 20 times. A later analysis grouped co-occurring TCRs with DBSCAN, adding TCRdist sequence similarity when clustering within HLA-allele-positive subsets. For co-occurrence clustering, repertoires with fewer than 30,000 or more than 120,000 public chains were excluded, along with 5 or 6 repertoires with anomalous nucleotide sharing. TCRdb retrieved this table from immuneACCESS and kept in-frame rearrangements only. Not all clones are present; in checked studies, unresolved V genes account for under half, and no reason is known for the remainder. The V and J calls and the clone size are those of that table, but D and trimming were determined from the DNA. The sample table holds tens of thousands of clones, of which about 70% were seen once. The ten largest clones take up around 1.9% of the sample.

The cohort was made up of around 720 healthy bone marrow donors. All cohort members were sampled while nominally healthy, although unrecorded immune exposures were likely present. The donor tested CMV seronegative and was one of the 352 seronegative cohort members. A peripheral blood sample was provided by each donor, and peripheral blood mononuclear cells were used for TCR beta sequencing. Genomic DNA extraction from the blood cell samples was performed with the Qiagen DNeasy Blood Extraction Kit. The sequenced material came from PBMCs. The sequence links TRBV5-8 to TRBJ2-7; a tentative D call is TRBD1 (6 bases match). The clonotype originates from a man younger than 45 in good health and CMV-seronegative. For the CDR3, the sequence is CASSLGQGSYEQYF. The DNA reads TGTGCCAGCAGCTTGGGGCAGGGGTCCTACGAGCAGTACTTC.